Reported below is one TCR beta chain. This record comes from a study of blood T cell repertoires in COVID-19. For the study at large: The United States, Italy and Spain provided the acute and convalescent COVID-19 samples.

Original processing notes: Using reference gene primer amplification, nucleated cell counts were estimated. Data came from immunoSEQ multiplex PCR; TCRdb stores just in-frame clones and leaves some out. V and J calls and clone size come straight from that table; D and trimming were deduced from the DNA. The sample holds nearly 300,000 clones, roughly 88% seen once. The origin of this receptor is a young woman who had recovered from COVID-19. What was sequenced was peripheral blood.

CDR3 in amino acids: CATSREGEPLNEQYF. The CDR3 DNA reads TGTGCCACCAGCAGAGAGGGAGAACCACTTAACGAGCAGTACTTC. The chain uses TRBV15 and TRBJ2-7; weak D call: TRBD2 (5 bases). The V and J ends lost 0 bases and 5 bases respectively, with 14 bases between them. The germline V gene encodes CDR1 LNHNV and CDR2 YYDKDF (reference sequence). The length of the CDR3 is 15 residues.